This T cell receptor (beta chain) emerged from a study of T cell responses to AZD1222 COVID-19 vaccine. Regarding the study as a whole: Close to half of all spike-specific TCRs reportedly target regions of the variants that are unmutated. Researchers report vaccine-associated CD4 TCRs spanning spike, with dominance at 160-218 and 743-854.

Sequencing was performed with immunoSEQ multiplex PCR; in TCRdb, only in-frame clones are kept and a portion is missing. This sample has approximately 100,000 clones, with about nine tenths found just once. The CDR3 totals 16 residues. Germline lookup yields CDR1 KGHSH and CDR2 LQKENI. V was shortened by 3 bases and J by 5 bases, with 19 bases between the two germline ends. Analysis merged second doses at about 4 or about 12 weeks. About this clone: Its antigen is undetermined.

The input for sequencing was peripheral blood, taken 28 days after the second AZD1222 dose. This clonotype was sampled from an adult who received the AZD1222 COVID-19 vaccine. The chain uses TRBV18 and TRBJ1-2; D gene ambiguous. CDR3 DNA sequence: TGTGCCAGCTCACCGAAAGTGAGGGCGGAGTCGTATGGCTACACCTTC. Protein sequence: CASSPKVRAESYGYTF.